The rows below give T cell receptor beta chains drawn from one sample of a study of control samples from healthy donors and cancer patients. The protocol was immunoSEQ multiplex PCR, while the TCRdb copy is restricted to in-frame clones and leaves out a portion. Of 130,000 or so clones listed, around 93% are singletons. Source material: blood. These receptors came from a woman aged 50 to 60 in good health. The CDR3 runs from the conserved cysteine through the conserved F or W. Fields, in order: CDR3 DNA, CDR3 protein, clone size, J gene, CDR3 length, V gene, D gene. The D gene is left open where the match is weak. Rows give clone size only sometimes, using once, few, many, or a class for an expanded clone.

DNA: TGTGCCAGCTCAGGGAACATGAACACTGAAGCTTTCTTT
CDR3: CASSGNMNTEAFF
size: -
J: TRBJ1-1
length: 13
V: TRBV18
D: -

DNA: TGTGCCAGTAGTATTTCTTCGACAGGGGCGGGAGGCTACACCTTC
CDR3: CASSISSTGAGGYTF
size: -
J: TRBJ1-2
length: 15
V: TRBV19
D: TRBD1

DNA: TGCGCCAGCAGTGAGTCGATACCAGGGGGCGCTGAGCAGTTCTTC
CDR3: CASSESIPGGAEQFF
size: -
J: TRBJ2-1
length: 15
V: TRBV10-1
D: TRBD1

DNA: TGTGCCAGCAGTTTCGCAGGGGTCTCCTACGAGCAGTACTTC
CDR3: CASSFAGVSYEQYF
size: -
J: TRBJ2-7
length: 14
V: TRBV6-5
D: -

DNA: TGTGCCACCAGCAGGGAGCGGGGGCTAGAGACCCAGTACTTC
CDR3: CATSRERGLETQYF
size: -
J: TRBJ2-5
length: 14
V: TRBV15
D: TRBD2

DNA: TGTGCCAGCAGTTTAGCGGTATCTAGCACAGATACGCAGTATTTT
CDR3: CASSLAVSSTDTQYF
size: -
J: TRBJ2-3
length: 15
V: TRBV28
D: -

DNA: TGTGCCAGCAGTTTAGGTTTCGGTGGTCTCGGGAATTCACCCCTCCACTTT
CDR3: CASSLGFGGLGNSPLHF
size: -
J: TRBJ1-6
length: 17
V: TRBV27
D: -

DNA: TGCAGCGTTGGAAGGTCGGGGGCCTACGAGCAGTACTTC
CDR3: CSVGRSGAYEQYF
size: once
J: TRBJ2-7
length: 13
V: TRBV29-1
D: -

DNA: TGTGCCAGCAGTTTTAGTGGGGGGATCAGGCCCCAGCATTTT
CDR3: CASSFSGGIRPQHF
size: -
J: TRBJ1-5
length: 14
V: TRBV28
D: -

DNA: TGTGCCAGTAGAACAGGGGATGGTGGCTACACCTTC
CDR3: CASRTGDGGYTF
size: -
J: TRBJ1-2
length: 12
V: TRBV19
D: TRBD1

DNA: TGCGCCAGCAGCCCGGGGAGCAGTCTAGCAAGCTCCTACGAGCAGTACTTC
CDR3: CASSPGSSLASSYEQYF
size: once
J: TRBJ2-7
length: 17
V: TRBV5-1
D: -

DNA: TGCGCCAGCAGCTTGCCTGCTGGTCGCGGAGAGCCCGCTAACTATGGCTACACCTTC
CDR3: CASSLPAGRGEPANYGYTF
size: -
J: TRBJ1-2
length: 19
V: TRBV5-1
D: -

DNA: TGTGCCAGTCGACACCCCCGGGACAGGGCTTACGAGCAGTACTTC
CDR3: CASRHPRDRAYEQYF
size: -
J: TRBJ2-7
length: 15
V: TRBV19
D: TRBD1

DNA: TGCAGTGCTAGTGTACCCGGTCTCAAAAACATTCAGTACTTC
CDR3: CSASVPGLKNIQYF
size: -
J: TRBJ2-4
length: 14
V: TRBV20-1
D: -

DNA: TGCGCCAGCAGCGTTACGGGGAACACTGAAGCTTTCTTT
CDR3: CASSVTGNTEAFF
size: -
J: TRBJ1-1
length: 13
V: TRBV5-1
D: -

DNA: TGCGCCAGCAGCCTGGTAGCGGGGGCCCGTACCGGGGAGCTGTTTTTT
CDR3: CASSLVAGARTGELFF
size: -
J: TRBJ2-2
length: 16
V: TRBV4-1
D: TRBD2

DNA: TGTGCCATCAGGGGAGGTCCTCCCTCGGGGGATACGCAGTATTTT
CDR3: CAIRGGPPSGDTQYF
size: once
J: TRBJ2-3
length: 15
V: TRBV10-3
D: -

DNA: TGCGCCAGCAGCTTGGGACAGCCCGGTACTTACGAGCAGTACTTC
CDR3: CASSLGQPGTYEQYF
size: -
J: TRBJ2-7
length: 15
V: TRBV5-1
D: -

DNA: TGTGCCAGCAGCGAGGGACCCTCTGGGGCCAACGTCCTGACTTTC
CDR3: CASSEGPSGANVLTF
size: -
J: TRBJ2-6
length: 15
V: TRBV2
D: -

DNA: TGTGCCACCAGTGATTTTTTAGTACTAGCGGGGGGAGAGACCCAGTACTTC
CDR3: CATSDFLVLAGGETQYF
size: -
J: TRBJ2-5
length: 17
V: TRBV24-1
D: TRBD2

DNA: TGTGCCAGCAGTTACATGGGGCGGAACACTGAAGCTTTCTTT
CDR3: CASSYMGRNTEAFF
size: -
J: TRBJ1-1
length: 14
V: TRBV6-5
D: -

DNA: TGTGCCAGTAGTATAACGACAGATACGCAGTATTTT
CDR3: CASSITTDTQYF
size: -
J: TRBJ2-3
length: 12
V: TRBV19
D: -

DNA: TGTGCCAGCAGTCGCCGACAGGGCTACTACGAGCAGTACTTC
CDR3: CASSRRQGYYEQYF
size: -
J: TRBJ2-7
length: 14
V: TRBV27
D: TRBD1

DNA: TGCGCCAGCAGCCAAGGACCGGGACAGGGATCCTACGAGCAGTACTTC
CDR3: CASSQGPGQGSYEQYF
size: -
J: TRBJ2-7
length: 16
V: TRBV5-1
D: TRBD1

DNA: TGTGCCAGCAGCGGGGGGACTAGCGGGAGAGTGGAGACCCAGTACTTC
CDR3: CASSGGTSGRVETQYF
size: -
J: TRBJ2-5
length: 16
V: TRBV5-5
D: TRBD2

DNA: TGTGCCAGCAGCCAAGATCCGGCGTCGGGATACAATGAGCAGTTCTTC
CDR3: CASSQDPASGYNEQFF
size: once
J: TRBJ2-1
length: 16
V: TRBV3-1/TRBV3-2
D: -

DNA: TGTGCTAGTGGAACTAGCGGGGGGGCGAGTGGAGAGACCCAGTACTTC
CDR3: CASGTSGGASGETQYF
size: once
J: TRBJ2-5
length: 16
V: TRBV12-5
D: TRBD2

DNA: TGTGCCAGCAGCTGGGACAGTAGCAATCAGCCCCAGCATTTT
CDR3: CASSWDSSNQPQHF
size: -
J: TRBJ1-5
length: 14
V: TRBV7-9
D: TRBD1

DNA: TGTGCCAGCAGCCACCCCGACAATGAGCAGTTCTTC
CDR3: CASSHPDNEQFF
size: -
J: TRBJ2-1
length: 12
V: TRBV11-3
D: -

DNA: TGTGCCAGCAGTCAGACCGGGACTAGCGGGAGCTACGAGCAGTACTTC
CDR3: CASSQTGTSGSYEQYF
size: once
J: TRBJ2-7
length: 16
V: TRBV7-8
D: TRBD2

DNA: TGTGCCAGCAGCGATAGACAGGGCGGCCAGCCCCAGCATTTT
CDR3: CASSDRQGGQPQHF
size: -
J: TRBJ1-5
length: 14
V: TRBV6-5
D: TRBD1

DNA: TGCGCCAGCAGCCCGAGTACCGGGACTGATTTATATGGCTACACCTTC
CDR3: CASSPSTGTDLYGYTF
size: -
J: TRBJ1-2
length: 16
V: TRBV5-1
D: -

DNA: TGTGCCAGCACGATATTCTCTGGAAACACCATATATTTT
CDR3: CASTIFSGNTIYF
size: -
J: TRBJ1-3
length: 13
V: TRBV2
D: -

DNA: TGTGCCAGCAGCTCCGGCGGGCAACCTCAGCCCCAGCATTTT
CDR3: CASSSGGQPQPQHF
size: -
J: TRBJ1-5
length: 14
V: TRBV11-2
D: -

DNA: TGTGCCAGCAGTCCACTAGCGGGAGGGAACACAGATACGCAGTATTTT
CDR3: CASSPLAGGNTDTQYF
size: -
J: TRBJ2-3
length: 16
V: TRBV2
D: TRBD2

DNA: TGCGCCAGCAGTCAATCTAGCGGCACCCCACGGGGACAGCCCCAGCATTTT
CDR3: CASSQSSGTPRGQPQHF
size: -
J: TRBJ1-5
length: 17
V: TRBV23-1
D: -

DNA: TGTGCCATCAGTGAGGCGGGAGGCGAGCAGTACTTC
CDR3: CAISEAGGEQYF
size: -
J: TRBJ2-7
length: 12
V: TRBV10-3
D: TRBD2

DNA: TGTGCCAGCAGTTATTCAGGGGGCACTGAAGCTTTCTTT
CDR3: CASSYSGGTEAFF
size: -
J: TRBJ1-1
length: 13
V: TRBV6-6
D: TRBD1

DNA: TGTGCCAGCACCCCGGGTCCCGGGACCGCGAACACTGAAGCTTTCTTT
CDR3: CASTPGPGTANTEAFF
size: few
J: TRBJ1-1
length: 16
V: TRBV5-4
D: -

DNA: TGTGCCAGCAGTTTGTCTAGGGGGACTCAGCCCCAGCATTTT
CDR3: CASSLSRGTQPQHF
size: -
J: TRBJ1-5
length: 14
V: TRBV27
D: -

DNA: TGTGCCAGCAGACTAAACACTGAAGCTTTCTTT
CDR3: CASRLNTEAFF
size: once
J: TRBJ1-1
length: 11
V: TRBV28
D: -

DNA: TGTGCCAGCAGCCGGGACAGGGGAAATTCACCCCTCCACTTT
CDR3: CASSRDRGNSPLHF
size: few
J: TRBJ1-6
length: 14
V: TRBV5-4
D: TRBD1

DNA: TGTGCCAGCAGTGGAGGAAGACTAGCGGGGGGGCGAGATACGCAGTATTTT
CDR3: CASSGGRLAGGRDTQYF
size: few
J: TRBJ2-3
length: 17
V: TRBV6-1
D: TRBD2

DNA: TGTGCCAGCAGCACCCTGGCGGTGAGCACAGATACGCAGTATTTT
CDR3: CASSTLAVSTDTQYF
size: -
J: TRBJ2-3
length: 15
V: TRBV5-6
D: -

DNA: TGTGCCAGCAGTGAGTGGGGGACAGGGAACACTGAAGCTTTCTTT
CDR3: CASSEWGTGNTEAFF
size: -
J: TRBJ1-1
length: 15
V: TRBV6-1
D: TRBD1

DNA: TGTGCCAGCACCCAGAGGCAGACAGGGTTAAACTATGGCTACACCTTC
CDR3: CASTQRQTGLNYGYTF
size: once
J: TRBJ1-2
length: 16
V: TRBV3-1/TRBV3-2
D: TRBD1

DNA: TGTGCCAGCAGTGACGGCAGGGCCACTGAAGCTTTCTTT
CDR3: CASSDGRATEAFF
size: few
J: TRBJ1-1
length: 13
V: TRBV2
D: -

DNA: TGTGCCAGCAGCACGACACTGAACACTGAAGCTTTCTTT
CDR3: CASSTTLNTEAFF
size: -
J: TRBJ1-1
length: 13
V: TRBV7-2
D: -

DNA: TGTGCCAGCAGTCGTCTAGCGGGAGGTGGGAGGGAGTTCTTC
CDR3: CASSRLAGGGREFF
size: -
J: TRBJ2-1
length: 14
V: TRBV27
D: TRBD2

DNA: TGTGCCAGCAGTCCTACTAGCGGGGGGGCCTACGAGCAGTACTTC
CDR3: CASSPTSGGAYEQYF
size: -
J: TRBJ2-7
length: 15
V: TRBV6-5
D: TRBD2

DNA: TGTGCCAGCTCACCCCGCTCTGGGGCCAACGTCCTGACTTTC
CDR3: CASSPRSGANVLTF
size: -
J: TRBJ2-6
length: 14
V: TRBV18
D: -

DNA: TGCGCCAGCAGCCCCGGAGGGTCGTTCTATGGCTACACCTTC
CDR3: CASSPGGSFYGYTF
size: -
J: TRBJ1-2
length: 14
V: TRBV5-1
D: -

DNA: TGTGCCAGCAGCCTCGGGACTAGCGGGAGTCGAGTCACCGGGGAGCTGTTTTTT
CDR3: CASSLGTSGSRVTGELFF
size: -
J: TRBJ2-2
length: 18
V: TRBV5-4
D: TRBD2

DNA: TGCGCCAGCAGCCCTGGACAGGGGGTTGAAAAACTGTTTTTT
CDR3: CASSPGQGVEKLFF
size: once
J: TRBJ1-4
length: 14
V: TRBV5-1
D: TRBD1

DNA: TGTGCCAGCGGGGAGTATTCACCCCTCCACTTT
CDR3: CASGEYSPLHF
size: -
J: TRBJ1-6
length: 11
V: TRBV2
D: -

DNA: TGCGCCAGCAGCCAAGGGGGTTGGCGGAATGAGCAGTTCTTC
CDR3: CASSQGGWRNEQFF
size: -
J: TRBJ2-1
length: 14
V: TRBV4-1
D: -

DNA: TGTGCCAGCAGCTTGGAGGCGGCAGGGTTTACGCAGCCCCAGCATTTT
CDR3: CASSLEAAGFTQPQHF
size: once
J: TRBJ1-5
length: 16
V: TRBV5-6
D: -

DNA: TGTGCCTGGTCACAGGGAGACTATGGCTACACCTTC
CDR3: CAWSQGDYGYTF
size: -
J: TRBJ1-2
length: 12
V: TRBV30
D: -

DNA: TGTGCCAGCAGTTTATATATGAGGGGAGGGAGTGAGCAGTACTTC
CDR3: CASSLYMRGGSEQYF
size: -
J: TRBJ2-7
length: 15
V: TRBV27
D: TRBD2

DNA: TGTGCCAGTAGTATAGCGGCAGACAATGAGCAGTTCTTC
CDR3: CASSIAADNEQFF
size: -
J: TRBJ2-1
length: 13
V: TRBV19
D: -